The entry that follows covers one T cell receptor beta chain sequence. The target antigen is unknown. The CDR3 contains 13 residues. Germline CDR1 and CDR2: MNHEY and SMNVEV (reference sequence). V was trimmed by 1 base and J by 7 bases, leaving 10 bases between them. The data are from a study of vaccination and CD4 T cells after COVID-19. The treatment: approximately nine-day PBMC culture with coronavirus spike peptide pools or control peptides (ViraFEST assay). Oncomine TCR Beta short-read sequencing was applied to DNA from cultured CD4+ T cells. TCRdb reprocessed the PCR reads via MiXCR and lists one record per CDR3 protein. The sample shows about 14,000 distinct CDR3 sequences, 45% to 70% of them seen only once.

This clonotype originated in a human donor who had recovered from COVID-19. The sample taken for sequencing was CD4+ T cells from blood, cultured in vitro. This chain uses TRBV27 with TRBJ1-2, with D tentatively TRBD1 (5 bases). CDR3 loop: CASSLWGKGGYTF. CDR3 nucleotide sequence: TGTGCCAGCAGTTTATGGGGGAAGGGTGGCTACACCTTC.